Presented here are 21 T cell receptor beta chains from one specimen sequenced in a study of T cell responses to AZD1222 COVID-19 vaccine. Assay used: immunoSEQ multiplex PCR; TCRdb lists only in-frame clones, some missing. The sample gives some 150,000 clones, more than 85% of which show up once; under 2% is in the top ten. Sequencing was performed on peripheral blood, taken on day 0 of AZD1222 vaccination. Every receptor here comes from an adult in good health.

The chain recombines TRBV7-8 with TRBJ1-6; no definite D call. This CDR3 comprises 15 residues. V lost 2 bases, J lost 9 bases, and 14 bases lay in between. From germline, CDR1 is SGHVS and CDR2 FQNEAQ. The CDR3 loop reads CASSLWSTGSSPLHF. CDR3 coding DNA: TGTGCCAGCAGCTTATGGTCAACCGGTAGTTCACCCCTCCACTTT.

This chain uses TRBV11-2 with TRBJ1-2, with D perhaps TRBD1 (5 bases). Per the germline V gene, CDR1 is SGHAT and CDR2 is FQNNGV. V gave up 5 bases and J gave up 8 bases, with 24 bases separating them. CDR3 length equals 16 residues. The CDR3 loop reads CASSQSRQGGVRGYTF. In DNA form, the CDR3 reads TGTGCCAGCAGCCAGAGCCGGCAGGGAGGGGTGAGAGGCTACACCTTC. Based on the CDR3 plus reference TRBV11-2 and TRBJ1-2, the full variable domain is EAGVAQSPRYKIIEKRQSVAFWCNPISGHATLYWYQQILGQGPKLLIQFQNNGVVDDSQLPKDRFSAERLKGVDSTLKIQPAKLEDSAVYLCASSQSRQGGVRGYTFGSGTRLTVV.

The chain is built from TRBV29-1 and TRBJ2-3, with 9 bases aligning to TRBD1. Germline-derived CDR1 and CDR2 are SQVTM and ANQGSEA. The length of the CDR3 is 19 residues. J gave up 1 base and V 6 bases, and 20 bases lay outside the gene matches. The CDR3 spells CSVKGWGQGSITGTDTQYF. The CDR3 DNA follows: TGCAGCGTAAAGGGGTGGGGACAGGGCTCAATTACAGGCACAGATACGCAGTATTTT.

The chain couples TRBV5-4 to TRBJ1-2; a possible D gene is TRBD1 (5 bases). V lost 2 bases, J lost 8 bases, and 16 bases lay in between. The CDR3 has 14 amino acids. Germline V gene lookup returns CDR1 SGHNT and CDR2 YYREEE (reference sequence). CDR3 in amino acids: CASSLNLGDIGYTF. Here the CDR3 DNA reads TGTGCCAGCAGCTTAAATTTGGGGGATATAGGCTACACCTTC.

This rearrangement joins TRBV29-1 to TRBJ2-1; the match to TRBD2 covers 10 bases. Germline-derived CDR1 and CDR2 are SQVTM and ANQGSEA. The CDR3 contains 15 residues. The ends lost 8 bases at V and 10 bases at J; junction bases unmatched: 17. The CDR3 sequence: CSTDPGTSDRREQFF. Here the CDR3 DNA reads TGCAGCACAGACCCGGGGACTAGCGACCGCAGAGAGCAGTTCTTC.

This clone was recorded once. The V and J genes are TRBV5-6 and TRBJ1-1, with a possible D match to TRBD1 (5 bases). The CDR3 has 15 amino acids. CDR1 SGHDT and CDR2 YYEEEE come from the germline V gene. Trimming removed 0 bases from V and 4 bases from J, with 13 bases in between. In DNA form, the CDR3 reads TGTGCCAGCAGCTTGGTGGTGGGGCTCGGCACTGAAGCTTTCTTT. Its translation is CASSLVVGLGTEAFF. Combining the CDR3 with reference TRBV5-6 and TRBJ1-1 gives the whole variable domain DAGVTQSPTHLIKTRGQQVTLRCSPKSGHDTVSWYQQALGQGPQFIFQYYEEEERQRGNFPDRFSGHQFPNYSSELNVNALLLGDSALYLCASSLVVGLGTEAFFGQGTRLTVV.

The sample holds a few counts of this clone. The chain recombines TRBV12-3 or TRBV12-4 with TRBJ1-1; tentatively, D is TRBD1 (5 bases). The length of the CDR3 is 13 residues. Trimming took off 3 bases at V and 4 bases at J, with 9 bases between the two ends. The CDR3 DNA reads as TGTGCCAGCAGTTTTTCGACAGCCACTGAAGCTTTCTTT. Translated, it gives CASSFSTATEAFF.

The rearrangement uses TRBV19 and TRBJ1-6, with a possible D match to TRBD1 (5 bases). V was pared by 3 bases and J by 10 bases, with 16 bases between. The CDR3 covers 15 residues. CDR1 is LNHDA and CDR2 is SQIVND in the germline V gene (reference sequence). This CDR3 reads CASSIGPGIESPLHF. The CDR3 DNA sequence: TGTGCCAGTAGTATCGGCCCAGGGATTGAATCACCCCTCCACTTT.

J is TRBJ1-2 and V is TRBV3-1 (or the pseudogene TRBV3-2); D may be TRBD1 (5 bases). V was pared by 2 bases and J by 8 bases, with 12 bases between. Germline lookup yields CDR1 LGHDT and CDR2 YNNKEL (reference sequence). The CDR3 contains 13 residues. CDR3 residues: CASSQQGSGGYTF. For the CDR3, the DNA is TGTGCCAGCAGCCAACAGGGCTCGGGGGGCTACACCTTC.

In DNA form, the CDR3 reads TGTGCCAGCAGTGTCCCCGGCACCAAGGGCGAGCAGTACTTC. Its translation is CASSVPGTKGEQYF. The chain carries TRBV2 and TRBJ2-7; D unclear. The length of the CDR3 is 14 residues. The ends were cut back, 4 bases at V and 6 bases at J, with 16 bases in the middle. The V gene's germline CDR1 is SNHLY and CDR2 FYNNEI.

The chain links TRBV2 to TRBJ1-6; D is unresolved. V was trimmed by 4 bases and J by 0 bases, leaving 7 bases between them. This CDR3 contains 15 residues. In germline, CDR1 is SNHLY, CDR2 FYNNEI. The CDR3 DNA reads as TGTGCCAGCAGTGGCCAGGCCTCCTATAATTCACCCCTCCACTTT. Translated: CASSGQASYNSPLHF.

The CDR3 nucleotides are TGTGCCAGCAGCGTAGCTTCGATTTCCTACGAGCAGTACTTC. This sequence encodes CASSVASISYEQYF. The rearrangement joins TRBV9 to TRBJ2-7; no clear D gene. Per germline, CDR1 SGDLS and CDR2 YYNGEE. Trimming left V 0 bases short and J 1 base short, with 8 bases between. This CDR3 is built from 14 residues.

The chain joins TRBV9 to TRBJ1-5, with D maybe TRBD1 (5 bases). The CDR3 has 15 amino acids. Deletions cut 4 bases from V and 6 bases from J, with 17 bases between. Germline loops: CDR1 SGDLS, CDR2 YYNGEE. For the CDR3, the DNA is TGTGCCAGCAGCCCCTCCCCAGGGTGGACTCAGCCCCAGCATTTT. It translates to CASSPSPGWTQPQHF.

In nucleotides, the CDR3 is TGTGCCAGCAGCCAAGATCCCGGGGACCTAGAGACCCAGTACTTC. This gives the protein CASSQDPGDLETQYF. This sequence joins TRBV3-1 (or the pseudogene TRBV3-2) and TRBJ2-5; tentatively, D is TRBD1 or TRBD2 (5 bases each). CDR1 is LGHDT, CDR2 YNNKEL, per germline (reference sequence). V was shortened by 0 bases and J by 4 bases, with 12 bases between the two germline ends. CDR3 length: 15 amino acids.

The chain uses TRBV6-5 and TRBJ1-2, with 9 bases identical to TRBD1. The V and J ends lost 5 bases and 8 bases, in that order; junction bases with no gene match: 6. The CDR3 is 13 amino acids. Germline V gene data show CDR1 as MNHEY and CDR2 as SVGAGI. CDR3 nucleotide sequence: TGTGCCAGCAGTAAGGGACAGGGAGTGGGCTACACCTTC. Translating it yields CASSKGQGVGYTF.

The V call is TRBV6-1, the J call TRBJ1-1; tentative D call: TRBD1 (5 bases). V shed 7 bases and J shed 4 bases, with 16 bases lying between them. Germline V gives CDR1 MNHNS, CDR2 SASEGT. There are 14 residues in the CDR3. The CDR3 region has the DNA TGTGCCAGCACCCAGCAGGGTGTCGGCACTGAAGCTTTCTTT. This codes for CASTQQGVGTEAFF.

The chain has TRBV11-2 and TRBJ2-6; a possible D gene is TRBD1 (5 bases). The CDR3 loop spans 16 amino acids. Trimming took 0 bases from V and 0 from J, leaving 6 bases between them. The germline V gene encodes CDR1 SGHAT and CDR2 FQNNGV. The CDR3 bases are TGTGCCAGCAGCTTAGATAGGGGCTCTGGGGCCAACGTCCTGACTTTC. Residues: CASSLDRGSGANVLTF. Full variable domain (rest looked up from reference TRBV11-2 and TRBJ2-6): EAGVAQSPRYKIIEKRQSVAFWCNPISGHATLYWYQQILGQGPKLLIQFQNNGVVDDSQLPKDRFSAERLKGVDSTLKIQPAKLEDSAVYLCASSLDRGSGANVLTFGAGSRLTVL.

The CDR3 DNA is TGTGCCAGCAGTTACCGGCAGCCCCGGGCGGGGGGCTACACCTTC. Protein sequence: CASSYRQPRAGGYTF. The chain combines TRBV6-5 with TRBJ1-2, with D uncertain. Germline V lookup: CDR1 MNHEY, CDR2 SVGAGI. The V and J ends lost 2 bases and 8 bases respectively, with 18 bases between them. The CDR3 runs to 15 residues.

The CDR3 nucleotides read TGTGCCAGCAGCGCCCAGGGGCAGGCCGTCTATGGCTACACCTTC. Translation gives CASSAQGQAVYGYTF. The chain uses TRBV7-3 and TRBJ1-2; D is possibly TRBD1 (6 bases). The CDR3 is made up of 15 amino acids. The ends were cut back, 5 bases at V and 4 bases at J, with 17 bases in the middle. CDR1 is SGHTA, CDR2 FQGTGA, per germline.

The CDR3 is CASSLEGSWGYTF. Here the CDR3 DNA reads TGTGCCAGCAGCTTGGAGGGCAGCTGGGGCTACACCTTC. The chain combines TRBV5-4 with TRBJ1-2, with no clear D. Germline CDR1 SGHNT, CDR2 YYREEE (reference sequence). This CDR3 is built from 13 residues. V was trimmed by 0 bases and J by 8 bases, leaving 11 bases between them. Supplemented by reference TRBV5-4 and TRBJ1-2, the full variable domain reads ETGVTQSPTHLIKTRGQQVTLRCSSQSGHNTVSWYQQALGQGPQFIFQYYREEENGRGNFPPRFSGLQFPNYSSELNVNALELDDSALYLCASSLEGSWGYTFGSGTRLTVV.

The rearrangement uses TRBV5-4 and TRBJ1-2, with D hard to call. V was shortened by 3 bases and J by 0 bases, with 6 bases between the two germline ends. Germline lookup yields CDR1 SGHNT and CDR2 YYREEE (reference sequence). The CDR3 has 13 amino acids. The CDR3 protein is CASSSVANYGYTF. DNA of the CDR3: TGTGCCAGCAGCTCTGTAGCTAACTATGGCTACACCTTC. The full variable domain, with the rest looked up from reference TRBV5-4 and TRBJ1-2, is ETGVTQSPTHLIKTRGQQVTLRCSSQSGHNTVSWYQQALGQGPQFIFQYYREEENGRGNFPPRFSGLQFPNYSSELNVNALELDDSALYLCASSSVANYGYTFGSGTRLTVV.